The next 5 T cell receptor beta chains were all read from a single sample in a study of low-dose radiotherapy and immunotherapy resistance in tumors. Both TCRalpha and TCRbeta chains were reverse transcribed with V-gene-specific primers. Amplification of TCRs used a constant-region primer and V-primer adapter for 15 to 25 PCR cycles. TCRdb re-analysed the reads in MiXCR, keeping a single row per CDR3 protein. The sample has about 12,000 distinct CDR3 sequences, around 74% seen once. Receptors were obtained from a human donor with advanced metastatic prostate, ovarian, gallbladder or colorectal cancer (not recorded which). This table probably holds off-target reads from a library built for another chain.

The gene calls are TRBV29-1 and TRBJ2-3, with TRBD1 matching 8 bases. Germline trimming cut 8 bases from V and 2 bases from J; bases unmatched to any gene: 6. This CDR3 has 13 amino acids. Germline V gene sequence: CDR1 SQVTM, CDR2 ANQGSEA. CDR3 coding DNA: TGCAGCAGTAAACAGGGGGTCACAGATACGCAGTATTTT. The encoded protein is CSSKQGVTDTQYF.

This chain uses TRBV12-3 or TRBV12-4 with TRBJ2-1; 7 bases are a match to TRBD1. The CDR3 runs to 13 residues. The ends lost 5 bases at V and 6 bases at J; junction bases unmatched: 4. The CDR3 here is CASSIRQGNEQFF. The CDR3, as DNA: TGTGCCAGCAGTATCCGACAGGGCAATGAGCAGTTCTTC.

V gene TRBV29-1 combines with J gene TRBJ2-2; no firm D call. CDR3 length equals 13 residues. Trimming removed 7 bases at V and 4 bases at J, with 13 bases between. Looked up from germline, CDR1 is SQVTM and CDR2 is ANQGSEA. CDR3 in amino acids: CSGRRGGTGELFF. CDR3 sequence (DNA): TGCAGCGGGAGACGAGGTGGCACCGGGGAGCTGTTTTTT.

The rearrangement uses TRBV28 and TRBJ2-7; 7 nucleotides agree with TRBD2. Trimming took 8 bases from V and 4 from J; bases not matched to a gene: 11. There are 14 residues in the CDR3. Per germline, CDR1 MDHEN and CDR2 SYDVKM. Here the CDR3 reads CASRRGGPPYEQYF. CDR3 nucleotides: TGTGCCAGCCGGAGGGGAGGGCCTCCGTACGAGCAGTACTTC.

The rearrangement joins TRBV28 to TRBJ2-7; D tentatively fits TRBD1 or TRBD2 (5 bases each). From germline, CDR1 is MDHEN and CDR2 SYDVKM. This CDR3 has 14 amino acids. Trimming pared 7 bases from V and 3 bases from J, leaving 16 bases between. CDR3 loop: CASTIRGQSYEQYF. As DNA, the CDR3 is TGTGCCAGCACTATACGGGGCCAGAGCTACGAGCAGTACTTC.